This T cell receptor (beta chain) is drawn from a study of neurological immune-mediated disorders. The CDR3 is made up of 14 amino acids. Germline V gene sequence: CDR1 LGHDT, CDR2 YNNKEL (reference sequence). The germline V and J ends were trimmed by 3 bases and 0 bases, with 8 bases remaining between them. Each CDR3 protein gets one entry after TCRdb re-called the 5' RACE reads with MiXCR. This table has 60,000 to 85,000 distinct CDR3 sequences, roughly 4.4% appearing once. The chain carries TRBV3-1 and TRBJ1-2; the D gene is possibly TRBD1 (6 bases). This TCR was sampled from a woman in her sixties or seventies with multiple sclerosis. Sequenced sample: PBMCs. The CDR3 sequence: CASSQRTANYGYTF. The CDR3 bases are TGTGCCAGCAGCCAGAGGACAGCTAACTATGGCTACACCTTC.